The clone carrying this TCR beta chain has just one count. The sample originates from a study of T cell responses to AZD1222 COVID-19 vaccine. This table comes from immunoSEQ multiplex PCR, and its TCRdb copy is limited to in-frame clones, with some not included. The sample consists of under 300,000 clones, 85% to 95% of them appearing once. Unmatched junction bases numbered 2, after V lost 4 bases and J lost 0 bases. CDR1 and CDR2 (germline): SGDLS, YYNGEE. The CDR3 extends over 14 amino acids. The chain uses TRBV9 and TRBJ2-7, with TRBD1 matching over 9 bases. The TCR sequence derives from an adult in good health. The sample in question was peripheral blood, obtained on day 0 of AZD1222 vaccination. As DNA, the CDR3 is TGTGCCAGCAGCACGGGACAGGGCTCCTACGAGCAGTACTTC. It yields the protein CASSTGQGSYEQYF.